These T cell receptor beta chains were read from a single sample in a study of cytomegalovirus exposure and HLA in healthy donors. Measured with immunoSEQ multiplex PCR; TCRdb has only the in-frame clones, and not every one. Here the sample spans tens of thousands of clones, about nine tenths being singletons. The sequencing input was PBMCs. All receptors derive from a man younger than 35 in good health and CMV-seronegative. Both conserved end residues are part of each CDR3. Each record gives: D gene, J gene, V gene, clone size, CDR3 protein, CDR3 DNA. The D gene is left open where the match is weak. The size entry is marked missing in some rows and otherwise reads once, few, many or a size class.

d_call: TRBD1
j_call: TRBJ1-5
v_call: TRBV19
clone_size: NA
cdr3_aa: CASSRTGANQPQHF
cdr3_nt: TGTGCCAGTAGTAGAACAGGGGCGAATCAGCCCCAGCATTTT

d_call: TRBD1
j_call: TRBJ1-1
v_call: TRBV5-1
clone_size: NA
cdr3_aa: CASSSYTGGDTEAFF
cdr3_nt: TGCGCCAGCAGCTCATATACAGGGGGCGACACTGAAGCTTTCTTT

d_call: NA
j_call: TRBJ2-1
v_call: TRBV5-1
clone_size: NA
cdr3_aa: CASSLYTEQFF
cdr3_nt: TGCGCCAGCAGCTTATACACTGAGCAGTTCTTC

d_call: TRBD2
j_call: TRBJ2-3
v_call: TRBV5-6
clone_size: NA
cdr3_aa: CASSLVGLVSDTQYF
cdr3_nt: TGTGCCAGCAGCTTGGTCGGACTAGTCTCAGATACGCAGTATTTT

d_call: NA
j_call: TRBJ2-1
v_call: TRBV11-3
clone_size: once
cdr3_aa: CASSLVYGEQFF
cdr3_nt: TGTGCCAGCAGCTTAGTCTACGGTGAGCAGTTCTTC

d_call: NA
j_call: TRBJ1-2
v_call: TRBV10-3
clone_size: NA
cdr3_aa: CAISDGINYGYTF
cdr3_nt: TGTGCCATCAGTGACGGGATTAACTATGGCTACACCTTC

d_call: NA
j_call: TRBJ2-7
v_call: TRBV6-5
clone_size: NA
cdr3_aa: CASSYSRGEQYF
cdr3_nt: TGTGCCAGCAGTTACTCGCGCGGCGAGCAGTACTTC

d_call: TRBD2
j_call: TRBJ2-7
v_call: TRBV27
clone_size: NA
cdr3_aa: CATPGTSPSEQYF
cdr3_nt: TGTGCCACCCCCGGGACTAGTCCCTCCGAGCAGTACTTC

d_call: TRBD1
j_call: TRBJ1-5
v_call: TRBV5-1
clone_size: NA
cdr3_aa: CASSYDRGQPQHF
cdr3_nt: TGCGCCAGCAGCTACGACAGGGGTCAGCCCCAGCATTTT

d_call: TRBD2
j_call: TRBJ2-5
v_call: TRBV5-4
clone_size: NA
cdr3_aa: CASSLTSGRGEETQYF
cdr3_nt: TGTGCCAGCAGCTTAACTAGCGGGAGAGGGGAGGAGACCCAGTACTTC

d_call: TRBD2
j_call: TRBJ2-3
v_call: TRBV11-3
clone_size: NA
cdr3_aa: CASSTGLAGHTDTQYF
cdr3_nt: TGTGCCAGCAGCACCGGACTAGCGGGGCACACAGATACGCAGTATTTT

d_call: TRBD2
j_call: TRBJ2-1
v_call: TRBV10-3
clone_size: NA
cdr3_aa: CAISVEAGASYNEQFF
cdr3_nt: TGTGCCATCAGTGTTGAGGCGGGAGCTTCTTACAATGAGCAGTTCTTC

d_call: TRBD1
j_call: TRBJ1-5
v_call: TRBV19
clone_size: NA
cdr3_aa: CASSQRTGAGQPQHF
cdr3_nt: TGTGCCAGTAGCCAAAGGACAGGCGCGGGTCAGCCCCAGCATTTT

d_call: NA
j_call: TRBJ1-2
v_call: TRBV21-1
clone_size: NA
cdr3_aa: CASSRKGQGHGYTF
cdr3_nt: TGTGCCAGCAGCCGGAAGGGACAGGGCCATGGCTACACCTTC

d_call: TRBD1
j_call: TRBJ2-5
v_call: TRBV5-6
clone_size: NA
cdr3_aa: CASSFPDREETQYF
cdr3_nt: TGTGCCAGCAGCTTCCCCGACAGGGAAGAGACCCAGTACTTC

d_call: NA
j_call: TRBJ1-2
v_call: TRBV6-4
clone_size: NA
cdr3_aa: CASSADRDYYGYTF
cdr3_nt: TGTGCCAGCAGTGCGGACAGAGACTACTATGGCTACACCTTC

d_call: NA
j_call: TRBJ2-2
v_call: TRBV27
clone_size: NA
cdr3_aa: CASSLLGANTGELFF
cdr3_nt: TGTGCCAGCAGTTTATTAGGGGCGAACACCGGGGAGCTGTTTTTT

d_call: TRBD2
j_call: TRBJ2-3
v_call: TRBV7-6
clone_size: NA
cdr3_aa: CASSLGLAGGLTDTQYF
cdr3_nt: TGTGCCAGCAGCTTAGGACTAGCGGGAGGGCTCACAGATACGCAGTATTTT

d_call: NA
j_call: TRBJ1-5
v_call: TRBV5-1
clone_size: NA
cdr3_aa: CASSLGPRGRDMGNQPQHF
cdr3_nt: TGCGCCAGCAGCTTGGGACCCAGGGGTCGGGATATGGGCAATCAGCCCCAGCATTTT

d_call: NA
j_call: TRBJ2-1
v_call: TRBV11-3
clone_size: once
cdr3_aa: CASSLRSSELNEQFF
cdr3_nt: TGTGCCAGCAGCTTACGTTCTAGCGAACTCAATGAGCAGTTCTTC

d_call: NA
j_call: TRBJ1-1
v_call: TRBV4-3
clone_size: NA
cdr3_aa: CASSQGPQGSTEAFF
cdr3_nt: TGCGCCAGCAGCCAAGGTCCGCAGGGAAGCACTGAAGCTTTCTTT

d_call: TRBD2
j_call: TRBJ2-1
v_call: TRBV7-9
clone_size: NA
cdr3_aa: CASSLVGLDYEQFF
cdr3_nt: TGTGCCAGCAGCTTAGTAGGACTAGACTATGAGCAGTTCTTC

d_call: NA
j_call: TRBJ2-1
v_call: TRBV28
clone_size: few
cdr3_aa: CASSARGLYNEQFF
cdr3_nt: TGTGCCAGCAGCGCCAGAGGGCTCTACAATGAGCAGTTCTTC

d_call: NA
j_call: TRBJ1-4
v_call: TRBV28
clone_size: NA
cdr3_aa: CATDQGNEKLFF
cdr3_nt: TGTGCCACCGACCAGGGTAATGAAAAACTGTTTTTT

d_call: TRBD2
j_call: TRBJ2-3
v_call: TRBV7-2
clone_size: NA
cdr3_aa: CASSPRGSAGGFPDTQYF
cdr3_nt: TGTGCCAGCAGCCCAAGGGGATCAGCGGGAGGGTTTCCAGATACGCAGTATTTT

d_call: NA
j_call: TRBJ1-5
v_call: TRBV7-2
clone_size: NA
cdr3_aa: CASSRYYQPQHF
cdr3_nt: TGTGCCAGCAGCCGGTATTATCAGCCCCAGCATTTT

d_call: NA
j_call: TRBJ2-1
v_call: TRBV18
clone_size: NA
cdr3_aa: CASSPQGNEQFF
cdr3_nt: TGTGCCAGCTCACCACAGGGGAATGAGCAGTTCTTC

d_call: NA
j_call: TRBJ2-3
v_call: TRBV13
clone_size: NA
cdr3_aa: CASSSRRLVVDTQYF
cdr3_nt: TGTGCCAGCAGCTCTCGGAGGCTAGTCGTAGATACGCAGTATTTT

d_call: TRBD2
j_call: TRBJ2-2
v_call: TRBV4-3
clone_size: NA
cdr3_aa: CASSQVPAIAGVLLTGELFF
cdr3_nt: TGCGCCAGCAGCCAAGTTCCCGCGATAGCGGGAGTTTTATTGACCGGGGAGCTGTTTTTT

d_call: TRBD2
j_call: TRBJ2-7
v_call: TRBV11-2
clone_size: few
cdr3_aa: CASSLEAGTSYEQYF
cdr3_nt: TGTGCCAGCAGCTTAGAGGCCGGGACTAGCTACGAGCAGTACTTC

d_call: NA
j_call: TRBJ2-5
v_call: TRBV9
clone_size: NA
cdr3_aa: CASSVGVREGKETQYF
cdr3_nt: TGTGCCAGCAGCGTAGGGGTCCGGGAAGGGAAAGAGACCCAGTACTTC

d_call: TRBD2
j_call: TRBJ2-1
v_call: TRBV19
clone_size: NA
cdr3_aa: CASSSVELADEQFF
cdr3_nt: TGTGCCAGTAGTAGCGTTGAACTAGCGGATGAGCAGTTCTTC

d_call: NA
j_call: TRBJ2-3
v_call: TRBV6-6
clone_size: NA
cdr3_aa: CASSRTALEDTQYF
cdr3_nt: TGTGCCAGCAGTAGGACTGCTCTGGAGGATACGCAGTATTTT

d_call: TRBD2
j_call: TRBJ2-3
v_call: TRBV7-2
clone_size: NA
cdr3_aa: CASRATSATDTQYF
cdr3_nt: TGTGCCAGCAGGGCCACTAGCGCAACCGATACGCAGTATTTT

d_call: NA
j_call: TRBJ1-1
v_call: TRBV7-9
clone_size: NA
cdr3_aa: CASSFNRAEAFF
cdr3_nt: TGTGCCAGCAGCTTTAATCGGGCTGAAGCTTTCTTT

d_call: NA
j_call: TRBJ1-2
v_call: TRBV19
clone_size: NA
cdr3_aa: CASSPGERHGYTF
cdr3_nt: TGTGCCAGTAGCCCCGGAGAGAGGCATGGCTACACCTTC